This section outlines one T cell receptor beta chain sequence together with its context. The table came from immunoSEQ multiplex PCR; TCRdb's copy has only in-frame clones and leaves some out. This table holds 65,000 to 95,000 clones, 80% to 90% found once. These data come from a study of identifying expanded T cells in peripheral blood. CDR1 is SNHLY, CDR2 FYNNEI, per germline. The V end was cut by 6 bases, the J end by 0 bases, with 12 bases between. This CDR3 spans 15 amino acids. Healthy donors had no documented immune events, such as infections, while sampled. This chain joins TRBV2 and TRBJ1-5, with D tentatively TRBD1 (6 bases). The TCR sequence derives from a person between 18 and 69 years old in good health. What was sequenced was blood. The CDR3 DNA is TGTGCCAGCAGCTTGGGGACATTTAGCAATCAGCCCCAGCATTTT. This codes for CASSLGTFSNQPQHF.